Described below is a single T cell receptor (beta chain) sequence and its context. TCRdb's copy holds only in-frame clones and misses some; the assay was immunoSEQ multiplex PCR. Among over 120,000 clones listed, about 85% were seen once. The sample is drawn from a study of blood T cell repertoires in COVID-19. Trimming stripped 4 bases from V and 5 bases from J, with 8 bases between. The CDR3 sequence is 12 residues long. In germline, CDR1 is SGHTA, CDR2 FQGNSA. The origin of this receptor is a human donor with acute or convalescent COVID-19. The donor label of this sample is uncertain. The sequenced sample consisted of peripheral blood. The V call is TRBV7-2, the J call TRBJ2-5; maybe TRBD2 (6 bases). CDR3 coding DNA: TGTGCCAGCAGCTCGGCGGGGGAGACCCAGTACTTC. Its translation: CASSSAGETQYF.